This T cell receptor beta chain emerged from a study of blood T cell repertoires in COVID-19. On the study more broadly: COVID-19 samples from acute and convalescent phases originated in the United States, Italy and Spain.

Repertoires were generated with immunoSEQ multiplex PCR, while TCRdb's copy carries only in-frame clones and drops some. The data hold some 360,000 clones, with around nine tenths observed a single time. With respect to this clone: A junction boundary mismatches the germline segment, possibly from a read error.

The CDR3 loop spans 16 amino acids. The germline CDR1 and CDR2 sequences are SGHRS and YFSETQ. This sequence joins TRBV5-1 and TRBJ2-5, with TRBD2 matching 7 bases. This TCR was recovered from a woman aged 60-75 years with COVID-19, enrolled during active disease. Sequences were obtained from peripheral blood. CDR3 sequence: CARSPAGVGGGETQYF. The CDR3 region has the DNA TGCGCCCGCAGCCCGGCCGGGGTTGGGGGGGGAGAGACCCAGTACTTC.